This T cell receptor (beta chain) came from a study of blood T cell repertoires in COVID-19. As for the study in general: Collection of acute and convalescent COVID-19 samples took place in the United States, Italy and Spain.

Original data processing: The authors estimated nucleated cell counts from reference gene primer amplification. The method was immunoSEQ multiplex PCR; TCRdb's version includes in-frame clones alone and lacks a portion of them. V and J calls and clone size follow that table, whereas D and trimming were derived from the DNA. There are more than 30,000 clones in the sample; 80% occur only once, and over 13% lies in the top ten. Germline V gene lookup returns CDR1 SGHTA and CDR2 FQGNSA. The CDR3 consists of 12 residues. Trimming removed 6 bases from V and 7 bases from J, with 7 bases in between. The sample taken for sequencing was peripheral blood. The TCR was taken from a woman in her seventies with acute or convalescent COVID-19. The chain uses TRBV7-2 and TRBJ1-6; TRBD1 is a possible D gene (5 bases). Written as DNA, the CDR3 is TGTGCCAGCAGACGACAGAATTCACCCCTCCACTTT. This encodes CASRRQNSPLHF.